Below, one T cell receptor (beta chain) is given with its context. Authors' data handling: The assay estimated nucleated cells by amplifying reference gene primers. Only in-frame clones appear in the TCRdb table, and some are missing; sequencing was by immunoSEQ multiplex PCR. Clone size and V and J calls were adopted from that table, with D and trimming inferred from the DNA. The data contain some 66,000 clones, 82% of them seen just once; the ten biggest clones take up roughly 6.7%. V was cut by 3 bases and J by 1 base, with 9 bases left in between. The CDR3 consists of 13 residues. Germline CDR1 is GTSNPN and CDR2 is SVGIG (reference sequence). The sample originates from a study of blood T cell repertoires in COVID-19.

The chain carries TRBV30 and TRBJ1-1, with no clear D. The sequence came from a man aged 55 to 70 with acute or convalescent COVID-19. Sequencing input: peripheral blood. CDR3: CAWRDDKNTEAFF. The CDR3 coding sequence is TGTGCCTGGAGGGATGACAAGAACACTGAAGCTTTCTTT.